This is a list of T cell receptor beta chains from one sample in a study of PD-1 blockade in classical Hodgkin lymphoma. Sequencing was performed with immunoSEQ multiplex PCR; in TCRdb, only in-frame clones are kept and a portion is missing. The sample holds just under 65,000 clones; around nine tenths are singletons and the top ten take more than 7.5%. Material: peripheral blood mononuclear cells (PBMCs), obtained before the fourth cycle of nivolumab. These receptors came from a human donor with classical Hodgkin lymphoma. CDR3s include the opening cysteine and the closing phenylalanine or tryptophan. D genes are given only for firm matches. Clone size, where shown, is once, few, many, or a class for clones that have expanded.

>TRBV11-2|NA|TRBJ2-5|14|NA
TGTGCCAGCAGCAAGACAGGTCGAGGTGAGACCCAGTACTTC
CASSKTGRGETQYF
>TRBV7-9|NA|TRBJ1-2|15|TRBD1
TGTGCCAGCAGCTTGGGTGCAGGGGGGACTTATGGCTACACCTTC
CASSLGAGGTYGYTF
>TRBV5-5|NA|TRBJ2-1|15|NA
TGTGCCAGCAGCTTGGGCGGATCCGGCTACAATGAGCAGTTCTTC
CASSLGGSGYNEQFF
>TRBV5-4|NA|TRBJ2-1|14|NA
TGTGCCAGCAGCTTCGGGGGTTCCCGGAATGAGCAGTTCTTC
CASSFGGSRNEQFF
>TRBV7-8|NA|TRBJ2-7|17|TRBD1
TGTGCCAGCAAACCTCGTTCGGGGACAGGGGTCACCTACGAGCAGTACTTC
CASKPRSGTGVTYEQYF
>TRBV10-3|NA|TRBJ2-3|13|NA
TGTGCCATCAACCGGTCGCCCACAGATACGCAGTATTTT
CAINRSPTDTQYF
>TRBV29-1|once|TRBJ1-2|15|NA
TGCAGCGTAGTCTTGGGGGCCCCACTAGGCTATGGCTACACCTTC
CSVVLGAPLGYGYTF
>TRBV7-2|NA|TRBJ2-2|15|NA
TGTGCCAGCAGCTATTTAGCGAGTCCCCCCGGGGAGCTGTTTTTT
CASSYLASPPGELFF
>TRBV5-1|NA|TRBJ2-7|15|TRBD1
TGCGCCAGCAGCGCGGACAGGGGGCTCTCCTACGAGCAGTACTTC
CASSADRGLSYEQYF
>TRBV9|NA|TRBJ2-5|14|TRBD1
TGTGCCAGCAGCCCCACGACAGGGTGGGAGACCCAGTACTTC
CASSPTTGWETQYF
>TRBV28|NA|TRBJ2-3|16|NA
TGTGCCAGCAGTTTATTGGACCTCCGTCGTACAGATACGCAGTATTTT
CASSLLDLRRTDTQYF
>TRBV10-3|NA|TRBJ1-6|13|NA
TGTGCCATCAGTGGCGGGAACCCGCAGGACCTCCACTTT
CAISGGNPQDLHF
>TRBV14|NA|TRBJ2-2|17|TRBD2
TGTGCCAGCAGCCTACACCGGGGCGTCGCGGGAGGCGGGGAGCTGTTTTTT
CASSLHRGVAGGGELFF
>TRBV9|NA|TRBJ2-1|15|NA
TGTGCCAGCAGCGTAGACCTCCACTCTAACAATGAGCAGTTCTTC
CASSVDLHSNNEQFF
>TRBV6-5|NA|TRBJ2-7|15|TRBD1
TGTGCCAGCAGCCAAGGACAGGGACCCACCTACGAGCAGTACTTC
CASSQGQGPTYEQYF
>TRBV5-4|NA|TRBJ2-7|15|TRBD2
TGTGCCAGCAGCGCAGCGGGGCCTAGCTCCTACGAGCAGTACTTC
CASSAAGPSSYEQYF
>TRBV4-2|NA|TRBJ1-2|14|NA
TGTGCCAGCAGCCCCCTCGGACCGGGGGAGGGCTACACCTTC
CASSPLGPGEGYTF
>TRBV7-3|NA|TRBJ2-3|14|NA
TGTGCCAGCAGCCCCCTAGGGGGGTCGGATACGCAGTATTTT
CASSPLGGSDTQYF
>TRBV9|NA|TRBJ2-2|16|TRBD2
TGTGCCAGCAGCGCCCGACTAGCTCCGAACACCGGGGAGCTGTTTTTT
CASSARLAPNTGELFF
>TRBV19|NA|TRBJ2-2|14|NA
TGTGCCAGTAGGCTGACAGCGAACACCGGGGAGCTGTTTTTT
CASRLTANTGELFF
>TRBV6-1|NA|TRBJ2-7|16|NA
TGTGCCAGCAGTGAAGAGCCGGGAGGGGGCCAGTACGAGCAGTACTTC
CASSEEPGGGQYEQYF
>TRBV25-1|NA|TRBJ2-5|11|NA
TGTGCCAGCAGTGTACAAGAGACCCAGTACTTC
CASSVQETQYF
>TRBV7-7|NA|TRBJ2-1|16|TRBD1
TGTGCTAGCAGCTTAGGACAGGGGGCTCCCTACAATGAGCAGTTCTTC
CASSLGQGAPYNEQFF
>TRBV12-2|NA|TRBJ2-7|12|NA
TGTGCAAGTCGGTTAAAGGGGTGCGAGCAGTACTTC
CASRLKGCEQYF
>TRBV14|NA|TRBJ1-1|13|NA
TGTGCCAGCAGCTTTCAGATGAACACTGAAGCTTTCTTT
CASSFQMNTEAFF
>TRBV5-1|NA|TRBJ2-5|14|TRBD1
TGCGCCAGCAGCTTGACAGGGGAGCGAGAGACCCAGTACTTC
CASSLTGERETQYF
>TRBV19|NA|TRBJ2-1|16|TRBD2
TGTGCCAGTAGTATCGCTAGCGGAACATTCTACAATGAGCAGTTCTTC
CASSIASGTFYNEQFF
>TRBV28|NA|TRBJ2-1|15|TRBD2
TGTGCCAGCAGTTTATTAGCGGGAGGGTATGCTGAGCAGTTCTTC
CASSLLAGGYAEQFF
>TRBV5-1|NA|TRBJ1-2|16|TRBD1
TGCGCCAGCCGCCCGGGACAGCCTCTCTCTAACTATGGCTACACCTTC
CASRPGQPLSNYGYTF
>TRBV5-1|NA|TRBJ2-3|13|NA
TGCGCCAGCAGCGCCTCTAGCACAGATACGCAGTATTTT
CASSASSTDTQYF
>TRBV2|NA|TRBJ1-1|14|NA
TGTGCCAGCAGTCAGGACATCTCCGGCACTGAAGCTTTCTTT
CASSQDISGTEAFF
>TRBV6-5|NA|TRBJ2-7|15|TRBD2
TGTGCCAGCAGGCCGGGACTAGCGGGCACCTACGAGCAGTACTTC
CASRPGLAGTYEQYF
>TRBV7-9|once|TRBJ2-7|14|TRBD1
TGTGCCAGCAGCTCAACAGGGGGCTCCTACGAGCAGTACTTC
CASSSTGGSYEQYF
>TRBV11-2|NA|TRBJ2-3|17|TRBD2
TGTGCCAGCAGCCTTTCGGGACTAGCGGACAACACAGATACGCAGTATTTT
CASSLSGLADNTDTQYF
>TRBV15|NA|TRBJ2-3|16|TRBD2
TGTGCCACCAGCAGGGGAGGGCCCCGGAGCACAGATACGCAGTATTTT
CATSRGGPRSTDTQYF
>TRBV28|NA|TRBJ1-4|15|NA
TGTGCCAGCAGTTTCCCCGAGGTATCAGGTGAAAAACTGTTTTTT
CASSFPEVSGEKLFF
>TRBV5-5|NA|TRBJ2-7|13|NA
TGTGCCAGCAGCTTGTCCTTATACTACGAGCAGTACTTC
CASSLSLYYEQYF
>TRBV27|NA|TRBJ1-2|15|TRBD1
TGTGCCAGCAGGACGACAGGGTCCTTCAACTATGGCTACACCTTC
CASRTTGSFNYGYTF
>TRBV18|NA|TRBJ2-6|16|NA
TGTGCCAGCTCACCAGTAGGCCGCTCTGGGGCCAACGTCCTGACTTTC
CASSPVGRSGANVLTF
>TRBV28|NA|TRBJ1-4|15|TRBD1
TGTGCCAGCAGACGGTCAGGGGGCGCGGGTGAAAAACTGTTTTTT
CASRRSGGAGEKLFF
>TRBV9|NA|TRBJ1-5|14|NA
TGTGCCAGCAGCGTAGAGGGGGGGGGTCAGCCCCAGCATTTT
CASSVEGGGQPQHF
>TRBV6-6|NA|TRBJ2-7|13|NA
TGTGCCAGCAGACAACTAGGGGCCTACGAGCAGTACTTC
CASRQLGAYEQYF
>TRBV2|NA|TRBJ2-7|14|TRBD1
TGTGCCAGCCATAAGGGACAGGTTGGATACGAGCAGTACTTC
CASHKGQVGYEQYF
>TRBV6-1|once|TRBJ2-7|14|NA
TGTGCCAGCAGTGAAGGGGGGACCGCCTACGAGCAGTACTTC
CASSEGGTAYEQYF
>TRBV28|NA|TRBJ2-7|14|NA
TGTGCCAGCAGGGGGGGAGACAGGGTCCACGAGCAGTACTTC
CASRGGDRVHEQYF
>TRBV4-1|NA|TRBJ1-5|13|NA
TGCGCCAGCAGCAAGGGGAGCAATCAGCCCCAGCATTTT
CASSKGSNQPQHF
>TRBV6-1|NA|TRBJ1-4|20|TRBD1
TGTGCCAGCAGGGAAGGGGGCGGAAGATTTGGGGAAGCTGCTAATGAAAAACTGTTTTTT
CASREGGGRFGEAANEKLFF
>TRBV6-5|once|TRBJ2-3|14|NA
TGTGCCAGCAGTTACGCACAGGACACAGATACGCAGTATTTT
CASSYAQDTDTQYF
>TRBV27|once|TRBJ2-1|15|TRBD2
TGTGCCAGCAGTCCGGGGACTAGCGGGAAAGAGGAGCAGTTCTTC
CASSPGTSGKEEQFF
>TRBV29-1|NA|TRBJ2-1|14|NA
TGCAGCGTGGGGGCGGGGATGTCCTACAATGAGCAGTTCTTC
CSVGAGMSYNEQFF